These T cell receptor beta chains were read from a single sample in a study of OX40 agonist ivuxolimab in advanced cancers. Sequenced by immunoSEQ multiplex PCR; TCRdb stores in-frame clones only, minus some. The data contain about 69,000 clones, more than 70% of them singletons. The source was CD4+ or CD8+ T cells sorted from blood, collected in a trial of the OX40 agonist ivuxolimab. These receptors all come from an adult with an advanced solid tumor such as melanoma, head and neck, liver or kidney cancer. The CDR3 runs from the conserved cysteine through the conserved F or W. A D gene is named only where the DNA matches it firmly. A row's size may be missing; if present it is once, few, many or a size class.

j_call clone_size d_call v_call cdr3_length cdr3_nt cdr3_aa
TRBJ2-3 . . TRBV13 15 TGTGCCAGCAGCTTAGGGGGCAGGGACACAGATACGCAGTATTTT CASSLGGRDTDTQYF
TRBJ2-7 . TRBD2 TRBV15 16 TGTGCCACCAGCAGCCCCGGGACTAGCGTCTCCTACGAGCAGTACTTC CATSSPGTSVSYEQYF
TRBJ1-2 . . TRBV6-5 12 TGTGCCAGCAGTTACTCGGACTATGGCTACACCTTC CASSYSDYGYTF
TRBJ1-5 . . TRBV6-5 11 TGTGCCAGCGGAAATAGGCAGCCCCAGCATTTT CASGNRQPQHF
TRBJ1-4 once . TRBV7-8 16 TGTGCCAGCAGCTTAGCAGGAAATGAGGCTAATGAAAAACTGTTTTTT CASSLAGNEANEKLFF
TRBJ2-4 . . TRBV7-8 16 TGTGCCAGCAGCTTAGGGGGGGGCAAGGCCAAAAACATTCAGTACTTC CASSLGGGKAKNIQYF
TRBJ2-1 . . TRBV18 16 TGTGCCAGCTCACCTAGGCCCGGGACGTCGGGAAATGAGCAGTTCTTC CASSPRPGTSGNEQFF
TRBJ2-3 once . TRBV10-2 14 TGCGCCAGCAGTGGAGGGCCCGGGGCAGATACGCAGTATTTT CASSGGPGADTQYF
TRBJ2-1 . TRBD2 TRBV9 15 TGTGCCAGCAGCCTGACTAGCGGGTTTTACAATGAGCAGTTCTTC CASSLTSGFYNEQFF
TRBJ1-1 . . TRBV7-9 13 TGTGCCAGCAGCTTATCAAGGGAGACTGAAGCTTTCTTT CASSLSRETEAFF
TRBJ2-2 . TRBD2 TRBV18 16 TGTGCCAGCTCACCCTTTGTGGGAGGGACCGACGGGGAGCTGTTTTTT CASSPFVGGTDGELFF
TRBJ2-2 . TRBD1 TRBV5-1 15 TGCGCCAGCAGACAGGGGTCGGGGAACACCGGGGAGCTGTTTTTT CASRQGSGNTGELFF
TRBJ1-5 once TRBD1 TRBV6-5 15 TGTGCCAGCAGCCCTCGGACAGGGGGCGATCAGCCCCAGCATTTT CASSPRTGGDQPQHF
TRBJ1-2 . TRBD1 TRBV5-1 15 TGCGCCAGCAGCTTCCGGGACAGGGGGCAGAATGGCTACACCTTC CASSFRDRGQNGYTF
TRBJ1-2 . . TRBV5-4 12 TGTGCCAGCAGCCCGGGGGACTATGGCTACACCTTC CASSPGDYGYTF
TRBJ2-7 . . TRBV18 13 TGTGCCAGCTCACCGGCAGGCGTCTACGAGCAGTACTTC CASSPAGVYEQYF
TRBJ1-3 . . TRBV7-6 18 TGTGCCAGCAGCTTAAGGTCGCTCCCCATAAGTTCTGGAAACACCATATATTTT CASSLRSLPISSGNTIYF
TRBJ2-7 . . TRBV29-1 14 TGCAGCGTTGGACGGCCTGATCCCACCTACGAGCAGTACTTC CSVGRPDPTYEQYF
TRBJ2-2 . . TRBV5-6 16 TGTGCCAGCAGCTTGGACGGGACATTGGCCACCGGGGAGCTGTTTTTT CASSLDGTLATGELFF
TRBJ2-1 . . TRBV11-2 16 TGTGCCAGCAGCCGGACGGGATTTAGCTCCTACAATGAGCAGTTCTTC CASSRTGFSSYNEQFF
TRBJ1-3 . . TRBV19 13 TGTGCCAGTAGATGGTCGGCTGGAAACACCATATATTTT CASRWSAGNTIYF
TRBJ2-3 . . TRBV11-3 16 TGTGCCAGCAGCTTAGGCTTAGGGGGGAGCACAGATACGCAGTATTTT CASSLGLGGSTDTQYF
TRBJ2-3 . . TRBV6-1 15 TGTGCCAGCAGTGAAGGGGCACTTGCTGGAGATACGCAGTATTTT CASSEGALAGDTQYF
TRBJ2-7 . . TRBV6-1 15 TGTGCCAGCAGCGATACAGGAGGCCCCCTCTACGAGCAGTACTTC CASSDTGGPLYEQYF
TRBJ1-2 . TRBD1 TRBV30 14 TGTGCCTGGACCGGGACAGGGGCTTACTATGGCTACACCTTC CAWTGTGAYYGYTF
TRBJ1-1 few . TRBV30 11 TGTGCCTGGAGTCTTGGCACTGAAGCTTTCTTT CAWSLGTEAFF
TRBJ2-5 . . TRBV7-2 13 TGTGCCAGCAGCCCCGTCAGGGGTCAGACCCAGTACTTC CASSPVRGQTQYF